A single T cell receptor (beta chain) is shown here with its context. These data originate in a study of blood T cell repertoires in COVID-19. Study summary: Sources were T cells, B-cell-depleted T cells, or PBMCs; the material itself was cDNA or gDNA.

Participants' own reports of clinical history determined their cohort assignment. TCRdb keeps only in-frame clones here, not all; method: immunoSEQ multiplex PCR. The table records 150,000 to 200,000 clones, 75% to 90% of them present only once. The sequence was obtained from a woman between 25 and 40 years old who had recovered from COVID-19. Material for sequencing was PBMCs or T cells enriched from blood (not recorded which).

The CDR3 is CASSRTSGGYTF. The CDR3 bases are TGTGCCAGTAGTAGAACCAGTGGTGGCTACACCTTC. The rearrangement links TRBV19 to TRBJ1-2; D is uncertain. The CDR3 runs 12 residues. Trimming left V 4 bases short and J 7 bases short, with 10 bases between. Germline V gene sequence: CDR1 LNHDA, CDR2 SQIVND (reference sequence).